Listed here are 2 T cell receptor beta chains from one sample, sequenced in a study of blood T cells in healthy people across ages. Together with a sample-barcoded 5' primer, a J-beta primer mix was included in a second PCR lasting 7 to 11 cycles. TCRdb fed the 5' RACE reads into MiXCR, producing one record per CDR3 protein. The table shows about 570,000 distinct CDR3 sequences, with 25% to 30% occurring only once. What was sequenced was blood. The origin of the receptors is a woman in her seventies in good health.

This clonotype was seen once. The chain uses TRBV11-2 and TRBJ2-2, with a tentative D call TRBD2 (6 bases). CDR1 is SGHAT and CDR2 is FQNNGV in the germline V gene. V was shortened by 4 bases and J by 2 bases, with 17 bases between the two germline ends. This CDR3 comprises 17 residues. The CDR3 reads CASSSRDFRHNTGELFF. The CDR3 coding sequence is TGTGCCAGCAGCTCAAGGGACTTTCGACACAACACCGGGGAGCTGTTTTTT.

This sequence joins TRBV20-1 and TRBJ2-3, with D perhaps matching TRBD2 (6 bases). The germline V gene has CDR1 DFQATT and CDR2 SNEGSKA (reference sequence). The CDR3 is 15 amino acids. Trimming stripped 5 bases from V and 0 bases from J, with 15 bases between. The CDR3 region has the DNA TGCAGTGCTGGGGATTCGGGGACTAGCACAGATACGCAGTATTTT. Its translation is CSAGDSGTSTDTQYF.